The rows below give T cell receptor beta chains drawn from one sample of a study of shared clonotypes between healthy human individuals. The method was immunoSEQ multiplex PCR; TCRdb's version includes in-frame clones alone and lacks a portion of them. The sample consists of more than 1,200,000 clones, about 98.5% of them appearing once. Sequencing was carried out using naive CD4+ T cells sorted from blood. These TCRs come from a man between 25 and 39 years old in good health. Both conserved end residues are part of each CDR3. The D gene is left open where the match is weak. Clone size, where shown, is once, few, many, or a class for clones that have expanded.

J	length	D	size	V	DNA	CDR3
TRBJ1-5	17	NA	NA	TRBV6-1	TGTGCCAGCAGTGGGCAGGTTCGGGTGAATAGCAATCAGCCCCAGCATTTT	CASSGQVRVNSNQPQHF
TRBJ1-3	14	NA	once	TRBV9	TGTGCCAGCAGCGTAGGGGGAACTGGAAACACCATATATTTT	CASSVGGTGNTIYF
TRBJ1-2	14	TRBD1	NA	TRBV29-1	TGCAGCGTTTTGGGACAGATAGATGACTATGGCTACACCTTC	CSVLGQIDDYGYTF
TRBJ2-1	10	NA	NA	TRBV29-1	TGCAGCGTTACTTACAATGAGCAGTTCTTC	CSVTYNEQFF
TRBJ2-7	14	TRBD1	NA	TRBV6-1	TGTGCCAGCAGTGCCACAGGGGGGCCCTACGAGCAGTACTTC	CASSATGGPYEQYF
TRBJ2-2	17	TRBD2	NA	TRBV29-1	TGCAGCGTTGGTTCCCTAGCGGGAGACTCGAACACCGGGGAGCTGTTTTTT	CSVGSLAGDSNTGELFF
TRBJ2-7	13	NA	NA	TRBV4-1	TGCGCCAGCAGTCGTCTGGGGGACTACGAGCAGTACTTC	CASSRLGDYEQYF
TRBJ1-1	12	NA	NA	TRBV12-5	TGTGCTAGTGGCCCTGATAACACTGAAGCTTTCTTT	CASGPDNTEAFF
TRBJ2-2	17	TRBD2	NA	TRBV11-2	TGTGCCAGCATCAGTAAGATAGCGGGGACGAACACCGGGGAGCTGTTTTTT	CASISKIAGTNTGELFF
TRBJ1-1	15	NA	NA	TRBV2	TGTGCCAGCAGTGAACTTTTACAACTGAACACTGAAGCTTTCTTT	CASSELLQLNTEAFF
TRBJ1-2	15	NA	NA	TRBV30	TGTGCCTTGCTTAGGGTTAAGGGAGCTAACTATGGCTACACCTTC	CALLRVKGANYGYTF
TRBJ2-1	19	TRBD2	NA	TRBV7-9	TGTGCCAGCAGCCGCTCACTAGCGGGAGACTTACTCTCCTACAATGAGCAGTTCTTC	CASSRSLAGDLLSYNEQFF
TRBJ1-1	15	NA	NA	TRBV5-1	TGCGCCAGCAGCTTGGATGGCAGCGCTAACACTGAAGCTTTCTTT	CASSLDGSANTEAFF
TRBJ2-1	17	NA	NA	TRBV7-8	TGTGCCAGCAGCCTATTTTTGGACAGCAGCTCCTACAATGAGCAGTTCTTC	CASSLFLDSSSYNEQFF
TRBJ2-7	13	NA	NA	TRBV15	TGTGCCACCAGCAGGGACACTTATTACGAGCAGTACTTC	CATSRDTYYEQYF
TRBJ2-1	14	TRBD2	once	TRBV28	TGTGCCAGCAGCCGGGAGGGTCCCTACAATGAGCAGTTCTTC	CASSREGPYNEQFF
TRBJ2-1	15	NA	NA	TRBV6-5	TGTGCCAGCAGTTACGCGGGAAGCCACTACAATGAGCAGTTCTTC	CASSYAGSHYNEQFF
TRBJ1-2	15	TRBD1	NA	TRBV7-2	TGTGCCAGCAGCTTTGGGGCAGGGGGGCGCTATGGCTACACCTTC	CASSFGAGGRYGYTF
TRBJ1-5	12	TRBD1	NA	TRBV28	TGTGCCATCAGGGGGACGAATCAGCCCCAGCATTTT	CAIRGTNQPQHF
TRBJ2-1	13	TRBD2	NA	TRBV11-2	TGTGCCAGCAGCGGGGGAGGGCCTGGTGAGCAGTTCTTC	CASSGGGPGEQFF
TRBJ2-5	14	NA	NA	TRBV7-9	TGTGCCAGCAGCTTAGTCAGGGGAGGAGAGACCCAGTACTTC	CASSLVRGGETQYF
TRBJ2-1	14	NA	NA	TRBV19	TGTGCCAGTAGTATAGCCACTGCGACCGGTGAGCAGTTCTTC	CASSIATATGEQFF